The entry that follows covers one T cell receptor beta chain sequence. What it binds is not known. The record originates from a study of cytomegalovirus exposure and HLA in healthy donors. Study results and limitations: Researchers left out some V segments, among them TRBV6-2 and TRBV6-3, as indistinguishable.

CDR1 and CDR2 (germline): SGHNT, YENEEA. V was shortened by 6 bases and J by 3 bases, with 12 bases between the two germline ends. The CDR3 has 13 amino acids. PCR primers comprised 60 Vbeta and 13 Jbeta primers. Original data processing: In a later analysis, of around 80 million unique beta chains, 9 million to 11 million appeared in at least two donors. Clones were read by immunoSEQ multiplex PCR, and TCRdb kept only the in-frame ones, dropping some. The V and J calls and clone size come from that table; D and trimming were worked out from the DNA. The repertoire holds about 150,000 clones, 75% to 85% seen once, with roughly 3.4% in the top ten.

V gene TRBV11-3 combines with J gene TRBJ2-7; D is unresolved. The sample was PBMCs. The receptor was derived from a human donor in good health. The CDR3 DNA is TGTGCCAGCAGTTTCGGCGGTGACTACGAGCAGTACTTC. Protein product: CASSFGGDYEQYF.